Presented here are 29 T cell receptor beta chains from one specimen sequenced in a study of control samples from healthy donors and cancer patients. Produced via immunoSEQ multiplex PCR; TCRdb's table is partial and in-frame only. Found here are about 130,000 clones, 90% of them singletons; the top ten hold about 2.3%. Sequencing used blood. These receptors all come from a man aged 40-49 years in good health.

The gene calls are TRBV7-3 and TRBJ2-1, with TRBD2 matching over 13 bases. The ends lost 5 bases at V and 8 bases at J; junction bases unmatched: 6. This CDR3 has 15 amino acids. Germline V gene lookup returns CDR1 SGHTA and CDR2 FQGTGA. The CDR3: CASSNGLAGVHEQFF. Here the CDR3 DNA reads TGTGCCAGCAGCAATGGACTAGCGGGGGTACATGAGCAGTTCTTC.

CDR3 residues: CASSPGQGSSGYTF. In DNA form, the CDR3 reads TGCGCCAGCAGCCCAGGACAGGGGTCTAGCGGCTACACCTTC. The chain is built from TRBV5-1 and TRBJ1-2; 9 nucleotides match TRBD1. Trimming took 4 bases from V and 8 from J; bases not matched to a gene: 9. CDR1 SGHRS and CDR2 YFSETQ come from the germline V gene. CDR3 length: 14 residues. Combining the CDR3 with reference TRBV5-1 and TRBJ1-2 gives the whole variable domain KAGVTQTPRYLIKTRGQQVTLSCSPISGHRSVSWYQQTPGQGLQFLFEYFSETQRNKGNFPGRFSGRQFSNSRSEMNVSTLELGDSALYLCASSPGQGSSGYTFGSGTRLTVV.

This chain uses TRBV3-1 (or the pseudogene TRBV3-2) with TRBJ2-1; 9 nucleotides match TRBD2. CDR3 length: 15 amino acids. The V segment lost 1 base and the J segment 3 bases; nucleotides outside the gene matches: 1. The germline gives CDR1 LGHDT, CDR2 YNNKEL (reference sequence). CDR3 sequence reads: CASSQGRGGYNEQFF. The CDR3 region has the DNA TGTGCCAGCAGCCAAGGGCGGGGGGGCTACAATGAGCAGTTCTTC.

This clone showed up just once. The V gene is TRBV7-6, the J gene TRBJ1-3; D unresolved. The CDR3 covers 17 residues. With 5 bases removed from V and 0 bases from J, the gap between germline ends came to 17 bases. Germline V CDR1 and CDR2: SGHVS, FNYEAQ. CDR3 coding DNA: TGTGCCAGCAGCCGGCGAGCGGCGGCGAGCTCTGGAAACACCATATATTTT. Translated: CASSRRAAASSGNTIYF.

The rearrangement joins TRBV28 to TRBJ1-4, with TRBD1 matching over 10 bases. CDR1 and CDR2 from the germline V gene are MDHEN and SYDVKM. Germline trimming cut 10 bases from V and 4 bases from J; bases unmatched to any gene: 12. This CDR3 contains 16 residues. The CDR3 DNA sequence: TGTGCCATCAGGGGCTCGGGACAGGGGATTAATGAAAAACTGTTTTTT. Protein sequence: CAIRGSGQGINEKLFF. Full variable domain (remainder filled in from reference TRBV28 and TRBJ1-4): DVKVTQSSRYLVKRTGEKVFLECVQDMDHENMFWYRQDPGLGLRLIYFSYDVKMKEKGDIPEGYSVSREKKERFSLILESASTNQTSMYLCAIRGSGQGINEKLFFGSGTQLSVL.

The genes are TRBV16 and TRBJ1-2, with 11 bases matching TRBD1. The V segment lost 4 bases and the J segment 8 bases; nucleotides outside the gene matches: 6. From germline, CDR1 is KGHSY and CDR2 FQNENV. This CDR3 is 14 amino acids long. DNA of the CDR3: TGTGCCAGCAGCCCACGGACAGGGGGCCCGGGCTACACCTTC. It is translated as CASSPRTGGPGYTF.

V gene TRBV30 combines with J gene TRBJ2-3, with D hard to call. CDR1 is GTSNPN and CDR2 is SVGIG in the germline V gene (reference sequence). This CDR3 has 12 residues. Trimming removed 1 base from V and 0 bases from J, with 2 bases in between. The CDR3 DNA is TGTGCCTGGAGTGCAAGCACAGATACGCAGTATTTT. This codes for CAWSASTDTQYF.

The CDR3 nucleotides are TGTGCCAGCACCCTTAATGGGGGACAGGGAGCCTCTGGGGCCAACGTCCTGACTTTC. Translated: CASTLNGGQGASGANVLTF. The chain employs TRBV6-4 and TRBJ2-6; TRBD1 matches at 9 bases. J was trimmed by 0 bases and V by 7 bases; bases with no gene match: 13. This CDR3 has 19 amino acids. Germline CDR1 and CDR2: MRHNA and SNTAGT.

This chain joins TRBV20-1 and TRBJ1-1, with 10 bases lining up with TRBD1. After removal of 3 bases from V and 4 bases from J, the junction contained 5 bases not matched to a gene. The CDR3 sequence is 14 residues long. Germline V gene data show CDR1 as DFQATT and CDR2 as SNEGSKA (reference sequence). The CDR3 loop reads CSASRQGASTEAFF. The CDR3 DNA reads TGCAGTGCTAGTCGACAGGGGGCGAGCACTGAAGCTTTCTTT.

This clone has only one observation. The chain recombines TRBV6-4 with TRBJ2-1; D is unclear. V was cut by 2 bases and J by 4 bases, with 6 bases left in between. Germline values: CDR1 MRHNA, CDR2 SNTAGT. This CDR3 has 13 residues. The CDR3 DNA reads TGTGCCAGCAGTGACGGGGTATACAATGAGCAGTTCTTC. Translated: CASSDGVYNEQFF.

The genes are TRBV28 and TRBJ1-5; weak D call: TRBD1 (6 bases). Trimming shortened V by 1 base and J by 5 bases, and 9 bases separated the two germline ends. Per germline, CDR1 MDHEN and CDR2 SYDVKM. The CDR3 runs to 14 residues. The CDR3 DNA follows: TGTGCCAGCAGTTTATACAGGGAAGATCAGCCCCAGCATTTT. Amino acids: CASSLYREDQPQHF. The full variable domain, in which reference TRBV28 and TRBJ1-5 provide the parts outside the CDR3, is DVKVTQSSRYLVKRTGEKVFLECVQDMDHENMFWYRQDPGLGLRLIYFSYDVKMKEKGDIPEGYSVSREKKERFSLILESASTNQTSMYLCASSLYREDQPQHFGDGTRLSIL.

This clone was found a few times. The chain couples TRBV4-1 to TRBJ2-7, with TRBD2 matching over 7 bases. V shed 1 base, J shed 7 bases, and the junction held 13 bases outside the gene matches. There are 16 residues in the CDR3. Germline V gene sequence: CDR1 MGHRA, CDR2 YSYEKL. The CDR3 sequence: CASSQVTLRGILEQYF. The CDR3 coding sequence is TGCGCCAGCAGCCAAGTGACCCTGCGGGGGATCTTAGAGCAGTACTTC.

The chain couples TRBV6-5 to TRBJ1-5, with no clear D. CDR3 size: 14 residues. The V and J ends lost 9 bases and 3 bases respectively, with 15 bases between them. CDR1 and CDR2 from the germline V gene are MNHEY and SVGAGI. CDR3 coding DNA: TGTGCCAGTACTAAGGTCCCCCACAATCAGCCCCAGCATTTT. The encoded protein is CASTKVPHNQPQHF.

V and J are TRBV5-1 and TRBJ2-3; D is uncertain. V was cut by 0 bases and J by 5 bases, with 4 bases left in between. In germline, CDR1 is SGHRS, CDR2 YFSETQ. CDR3 size: 12 residues. The CDR3 DNA sequence: TGCGCCAGCAGCTTGGAAATAGATACGCAGTATTTT. It encodes CASSLEIDTQYF. Variable domain in full (rest from reference TRBV5-1 and TRBJ2-3): KAGVTQTPRYLIKTRGQQVTLSCSPISGHRSVSWYQQTPGQGLQFLFEYFSETQRNKGNFPGRFSGRQFSNSRSEMNVSTLELGDSALYLCASSLEIDTQYFGPGTRLTVL.

The chain is built from TRBV20-1 and TRBJ1-4; the D is unclear. The V and J ends lost 4 bases and 9 bases respectively, with 9 bases between them. The CDR3 spans 11 residues. Germline CDR1 is DFQATT and CDR2 is SNEGSKA (reference sequence). The CDR3 DNA follows: TGCAGTGCTAAGCTCAGTCAAAAACTGTTTTTT. It specifies CSAKLSQKLFF.

V is TRBV19 and J is TRBJ2-1; D is unresolved. With 6 bases removed from V and 2 bases from J, the gap between germline ends came to 5 bases. The CDR3 is 12 amino acids. Germline CDR1 LNHDA, CDR2 SQIVND (reference sequence). The CDR3 here is CASSETYNEQFF. The CDR3 nucleotides read TGTGCCAGTAGCGAAACCTACAATGAGCAGTTCTTC. Full variable domain (remainder filled in from reference TRBV19 and TRBJ2-1): DGGITQSPKYLFRKEGQNVTLSCEQNLNHDAMYWYRQDPGQGLRLIYYSQIVNDFQKGDIAEGYSVSREKKESFPLTVTSAQKNPTAFYLCASSETYNEQFFGPGTRLTVL.

To note about this clone: Other DNA sequences of this sample code for an identical CDR3. This chain uses TRBV2 with TRBJ1-5, with TRBD1 as a possible D gene (6 bases). Germline V gene sequence: CDR1 SNHLY, CDR2 FYNNEI. V gave up 0 bases and J gave up 6 bases, with 15 bases separating them. This CDR3 contains 16 residues. The DNA of the CDR3 is TGTGCCAGCAGTGAAGCGCGAGGGGGGTGGGCTCAGCCCCAGCATTTT. As protein: CASSEARGGWAQPQHF.

The rearrangement links TRBV7-9 to TRBJ2-5; D is perhaps TRBD2 (7 bases). Trimming left V 2 bases short and J 4 bases short, with 11 bases between. Germline V gene sequence: CDR1 SEHNR, CDR2 FQNEAQ (reference sequence). The CDR3 runs 14 residues. The CDR3 is CASSLRGGPETQYF. The CDR3 region has the DNA TGTGCCAGCAGCTTAAGGGGGGGCCCAGAGACCCAGTACTTC.

The V and J genes are TRBV6-1 and TRBJ1-6, with D maybe TRBD1 (6 bases). Looked up from germline, CDR1 is MNHNS and CDR2 is SASEGT. Trimming stripped 1 base from V and 6 bases from J, with 10 bases between. The length of the CDR3 is 15 residues. CDR3 coding DNA: TGTGCCAGCAGTGAAGTTTCAGGGGCTAATTCACCCCTCCACTTT. Its protein product is CASSEVSGANSPLHF.

This chain connects TRBV3-1 (or the pseudogene TRBV3-2) to TRBJ1-1, with D tentatively TRBD1 (6 bases). V lost 5 bases to trimming and J lost 7 bases, with 17 bases between them. The CDR3 has 14 residues. Germline CDR1 LGHDT, CDR2 YNNKEL (reference sequence). The CDR3 DNA sequence: TGTGCCAGCAGCGCCACGACAGGAACAGTTGAAGCTTTCTTT. It yields the protein CASSATTGTVEAFF.

The V call is TRBV2, the J call TRBJ2-7; D is ambiguous. CDR1 is SNHLY and CDR2 is FYNNEI in the germline V gene. This CDR3 region has 15 residues. Trimming pared 2 bases from V and 7 bases from J, leaving 18 bases between. CDR3 sequence: CASSEQSSLPREQYF. The DNA for the CDR3 is TGTGCCAGCAGTGAACAGAGTTCCCTTCCCCGGGAGCAGTACTTC. Together with reference TRBV2 and TRBJ2-7, the CDR3 gives the full variable domain: EPEVTQTPSHQVTQMGQEVILRCVPISNHLYFYWYRQILGQKVEFLVSFYNNEISEKSEIFDDQFSVERPDGSNFTLKIRSTKLEDSAMYFCASSEQSSLPREQYFGPGTRLTVT.

This clone was seen repeatedly, ten times or more. The chain has TRBV5-4 and TRBJ1-6; tentatively, D is TRBD1 (5 bases). The CDR3 sequence is 14 residues long. The germline CDR1 and CDR2 sequences are SGHNT and YYREEE (reference sequence). Trimming left V 0 bases short and J 4 bases short, with 5 bases between. In DNA form, the CDR3 reads TGTGCCAGCAGCTTGGGACAGTATAATTCACCCCTCCACTTT. It yields the protein CASSLGQYNSPLHF.

This rearrangement joins TRBV2 to TRBJ2-1; a weak D match, TRBD1 (5 bases). This CDR3 has 13 amino acids. The germline V gene has CDR1 SNHLY and CDR2 FYNNEI. Trimming cost V 4 bases and J 7 bases, with 11 bases left between them. Written as DNA, the CDR3 is TGTGCCAGCAGTGGGGGCTCAAAAAATGAGCAGTTCTTC. Protein: CASSGGSKNEQFF.

The chain employs TRBV19 and TRBJ1-5, with D maybe TRBD1 (5 bases). From germline, CDR1 is LNHDA and CDR2 SQIVND (reference sequence). The CDR3 totals 16 residues. V gave up 3 bases and J gave up 6 bases, with 18 bases separating them. Here the CDR3 reads CASSIYGETAGQPQHF. The CDR3 region has the DNA TGTGCCAGTAGTATTTACGGGGAGACAGCAGGTCAGCCCCAGCATTTT.

The chain links TRBV6-2 or TRBV6-3 to TRBJ2-5; TRBD2 aligns across 11 bases. This CDR3 has 16 amino acids. V was clipped by 5 bases and J by 7 bases; unmatched bases: 12. Per germline, CDR1 MNHEY and CDR2 SVGEGT. The CDR3 sequence: CASSPSSGGKLRTQYF. DNA for the CDR3: TGTGCCAGCAGTCCCTCTAGCGGGGGGAAGTTAAGGACCCAGTACTTC.

The chain carries TRBV27 and TRBJ2-5, with D perhaps TRBD2 (7 bases). This CDR3 is built from 15 residues. Germline V gene data show CDR1 as MNHEY and CDR2 as SMNVEV (reference sequence). V lost 4 bases and J 7 bases, leaving 19 bases between the germline ends. Written as DNA, the CDR3 is TGTGCCAGCAGTTCCGGGACGCAGGGGAGGGGGACCCAGTACTTC. Protein: CASSSGTQGRGTQYF.

The CDR3 protein is CASSLRAGEADTQYF. The CDR3 DNA is TGTGCCAGCAGCCTGAGGGCAGGGGAAGCAGATACGCAGTATTTT. The rearrangement joins TRBV7-9 to TRBJ2-3; perhaps TRBD1 as D (6 bases). CDR1 SEHNR and CDR2 FQNEAQ come from the germline V gene (reference sequence). The V end lost 5 bases, the J end lost 4 bases, and 16 bases lay between the germline ends. The CDR3 covers 15 residues. The variable domain in full, completed from reference TRBV7-9 and TRBJ2-3, reads DTGVSQNPRHKITKRGQNVTFRCDPISEHNRLYWYRQTLGQGPEFLTYFQNEAQLEKSRLLSDRFSAERPKGSFSTLEIQRTEQGDSAMYLCASSLRAGEADTQYFGPGTRLTVL.

The rearrangement uses TRBV24-1 and TRBJ1-1; D is unclear. The V end was cut by 3 bases, the J end by 8 bases, with 12 bases between. The CDR3 has 13 amino acids. Germline lookup yields CDR1 KGHDR and CDR2 SFDVKD. CDR3: CATSDAGSDEAFF. The CDR3 DNA is TGTGCCACCAGTGATGCAGGCAGTGACGAAGCTTTCTTT.

This sequence joins TRBV18 and TRBJ2-5; no firm D call. Germline CDR1 reads KGHSH; CDR2 reads LQKENI. This CDR3 contains 12 residues. The V gene lost 0 bases and the J gene lost 9 bases, with 8 bases spanning the gap. The CDR3 sequence is CASSPPEGPQYF. CDR3 sequence (DNA): TGTGCCAGCTCACCACCGGAAGGGCCCCAGTACTTC.